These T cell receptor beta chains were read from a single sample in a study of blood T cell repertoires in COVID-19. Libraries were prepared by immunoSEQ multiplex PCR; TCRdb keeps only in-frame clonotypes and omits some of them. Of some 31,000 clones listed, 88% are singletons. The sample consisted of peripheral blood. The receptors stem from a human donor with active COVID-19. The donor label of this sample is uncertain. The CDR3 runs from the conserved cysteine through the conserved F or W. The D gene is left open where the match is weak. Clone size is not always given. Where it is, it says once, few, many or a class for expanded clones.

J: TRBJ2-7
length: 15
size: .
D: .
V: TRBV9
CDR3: CASSVSGQPTYEQYF
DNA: TGTGCCAGCAGCGTATCAGGACAACCGACCTACGAGCAGTACTTC

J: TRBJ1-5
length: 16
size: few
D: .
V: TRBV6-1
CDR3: CASSAVIQIGGQPQHF
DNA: TGTGCCAGCAGTGCCGTTATCCAGATTGGGGGGCAGCCCCAGCATTTT

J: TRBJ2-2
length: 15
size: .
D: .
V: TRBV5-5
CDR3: CASSWTVGVTGELFF
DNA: TGTGCCAGCAGCTGGACAGTTGGGGTCACCGGGGAGCTGTTTTTT

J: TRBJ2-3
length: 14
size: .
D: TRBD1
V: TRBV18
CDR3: CASSGDRGLDTQYF
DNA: TGTGCCAGCTCAGGAGACAGGGGGCTAGATACGCAGTATTTT

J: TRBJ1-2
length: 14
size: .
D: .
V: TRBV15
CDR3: CATSRDGAGYGYTF
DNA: TGTGCCACCAGCAGAGATGGGGCCGGCTATGGCTACACCTTC

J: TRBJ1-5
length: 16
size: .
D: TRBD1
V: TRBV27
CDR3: CASSRGQGNSNQPQHF
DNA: TGTGCCAGCAGTCGCGGACAGGGGAATAGCAATCAGCCCCAGCATTTT

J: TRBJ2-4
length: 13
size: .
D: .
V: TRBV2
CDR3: CASRGFDKNIQYF
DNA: TGTGCCAGCCGAGGGTTTGACAAAAACATTCAGTACTTC

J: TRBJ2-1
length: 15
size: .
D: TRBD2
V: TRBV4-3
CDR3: CASSPGAGGYNEQFF
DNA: TGCGCCAGCAGCCCCGGGGCGGGGGGTTACAATGAGCAGTTCTTC

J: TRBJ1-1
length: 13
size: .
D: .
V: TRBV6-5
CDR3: CASSDMSNTEAFF
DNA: TGTGCCAGCAGCGACATGTCTAATACTGAAGCTTTCTTT

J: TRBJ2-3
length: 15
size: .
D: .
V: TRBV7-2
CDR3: CASSPQGPSTDTQYF
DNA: TGTGCCAGCAGCCCCCAGGGGCCTAGCACAGATACGCAGTATTTT

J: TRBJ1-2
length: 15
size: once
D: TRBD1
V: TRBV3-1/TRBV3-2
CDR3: CASSQGTGGLYGYTF
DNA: TGTGCCAGCAGCCAAGGGACAGGGGGCCTCTATGGCTACACCTTC

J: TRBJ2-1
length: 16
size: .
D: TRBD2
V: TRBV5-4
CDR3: CASSSGAGGLNNEQFF
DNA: TGTGCCAGCAGCTCGGGTGCGGGGGGTTTAAACAATGAGCAGTTCTTC

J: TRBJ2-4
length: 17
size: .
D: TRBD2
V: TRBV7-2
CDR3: CASSPVAGLLAKNIQYF
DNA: TGTGCCAGCAGCCCGGTAGCGGGGCTTCTAGCCAAAAACATTCAGTACTTC

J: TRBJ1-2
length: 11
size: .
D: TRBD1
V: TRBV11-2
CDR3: CASSEDRVGTF
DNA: TGTGCCAGCAGCGAAGACAGGGTGGGCACCTTC

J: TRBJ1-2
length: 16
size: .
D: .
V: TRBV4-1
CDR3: CASSQDHGASPRGYTF
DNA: TGCGCCAGCAGCCAAGATCATGGGGCGTCCCCCCGAGGCTACACCTTC

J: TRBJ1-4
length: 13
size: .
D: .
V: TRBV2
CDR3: CASTRRAGEKLFF
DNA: TGTGCCAGCACGCGCAGGGCTGGTGAAAAACTGTTTTTT

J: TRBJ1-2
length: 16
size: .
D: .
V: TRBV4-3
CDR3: CASSQGSSGLNYGYTF
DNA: TGCGCCAGCAGCCAAGGGTCTTCTGGCCTTAACTATGGCTACACCTTC

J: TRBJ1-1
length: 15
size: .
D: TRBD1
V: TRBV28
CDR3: CASRLRDRFGTEAFF
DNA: TGTGCCAGCAGACTCAGGGACAGGTTCGGCACTGAAGCTTTCTTT

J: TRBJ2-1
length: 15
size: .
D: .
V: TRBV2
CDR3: CASSEVPYRGDEQFF
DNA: TGTGCCAGCAGTGAAGTTCCCTATAGAGGTGATGAGCAGTTCTTC

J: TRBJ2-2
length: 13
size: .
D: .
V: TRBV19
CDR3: CASSPMSTGELFF
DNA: TGTGCCAGTAGCCCCATGAGCACCGGGGAGCTGTTTTTT

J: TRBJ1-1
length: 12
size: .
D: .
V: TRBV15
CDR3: CATSREGGEAFF
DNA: TGTGCCACCAGCAGAGAGGGGGGTGAAGCTTTCTTT

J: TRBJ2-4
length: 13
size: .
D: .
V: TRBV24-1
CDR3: CATSGQDKNIQYF
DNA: TGTGCCACCAGTGGACAGGACAAAAACATTCAGTACTTC

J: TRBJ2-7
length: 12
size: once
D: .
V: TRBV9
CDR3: CASSNSIYEQYF
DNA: TGTGCCAGCAGCAACTCCATCTACGAGCAGTACTTC

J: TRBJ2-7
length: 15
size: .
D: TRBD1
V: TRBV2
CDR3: CASSEGGRGQDEQYF
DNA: TGTGCCAGCAGTGAAGGAGGCAGGGGGCAGGATGAGCAGTACTTC

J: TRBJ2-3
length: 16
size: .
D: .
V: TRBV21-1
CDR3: CASSQREGGLTDTQYF
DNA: TGTGCCAGCAGCCAGAGGGAGGGGGGCCTCACAGATACGCAGTATTTT

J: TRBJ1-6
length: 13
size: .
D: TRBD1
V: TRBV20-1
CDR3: CSASGQGPSPLHF
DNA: TGCAGTGCTAGTGGACAGGGGCCTTCACCCCTCCACTTT

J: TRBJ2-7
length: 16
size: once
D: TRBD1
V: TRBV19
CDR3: CASSVGQAYFSYEQYF
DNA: TGTGCCAGTAGTGTGGGACAGGCCTACTTCTCCTACGAGCAGTACTTC

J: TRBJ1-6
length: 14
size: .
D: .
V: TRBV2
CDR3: CASSEQHSNSPLHF
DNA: TGTGCCAGCAGTGAACAGCACAGTAATTCACCCCTCCACTTT

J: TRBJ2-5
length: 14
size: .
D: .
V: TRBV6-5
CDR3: CASSYSRVRETQYF
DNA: TGTGCCAGCAGTTACTCCAGGGTTCGAGAGACCCAGTACTTC

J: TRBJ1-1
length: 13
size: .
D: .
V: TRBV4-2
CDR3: CASSQTPNTEAFF
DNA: TGTGCCAGCAGCCAAACTCCGAACACTGAAGCTTTCTTT

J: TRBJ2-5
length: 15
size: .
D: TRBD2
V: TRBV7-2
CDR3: CASSLAGGREETQYF
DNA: TGTGCCAGCTCCCTGGCGGGGGGGCGGGAGGAGACCCAGTACTTC

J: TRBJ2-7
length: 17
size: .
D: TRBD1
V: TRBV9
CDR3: CASSVGVGQGLSYEQYF
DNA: TGTGCCAGCAGCGTAGGGGTTGGACAGGGACTTTCCTACGAGCAGTACTTC

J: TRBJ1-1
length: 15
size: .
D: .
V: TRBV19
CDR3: CASSNIGVGNTEAFF
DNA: TGTGCCAGTAGTAATATCGGTGTCGGGAACACTGAAGCTTTCTTT

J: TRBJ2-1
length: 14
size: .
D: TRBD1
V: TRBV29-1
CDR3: CSVSRDRKYNEQFF
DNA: TGCAGCGTTTCCCGGGACAGGAAATACAATGAGCAGTTCTTC

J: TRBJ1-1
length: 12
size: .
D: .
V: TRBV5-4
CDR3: CASSLSEGPAFF
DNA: TGTGCCAGCAGCTTGTCCGAGGGCCCAGCTTTCTTT

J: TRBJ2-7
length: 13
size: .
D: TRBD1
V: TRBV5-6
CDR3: CASSSLDRDEQYF
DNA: TGTGCCAGCAGCAGCCTGGACAGGGACGAGCAGTACTTC

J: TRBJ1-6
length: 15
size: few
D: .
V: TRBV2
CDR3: CASSRNRQGNSPLHF
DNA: TGTGCCAGCAGTCGCAATCGGCAGGGGAATTCACCCCTCCACTTT

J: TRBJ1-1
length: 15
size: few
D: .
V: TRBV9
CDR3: CASSVGGSPNTEAFF
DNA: TGTGCCAGCAGCGTCGGGGGGAGCCCGAACACTGAAGCTTTCTTT

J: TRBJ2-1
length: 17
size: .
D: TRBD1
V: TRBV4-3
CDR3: CASSRLASGTVPNEQFF
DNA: TGCGCCAGCAGCCGCCTCGCCTCCGGGACAGTTCCCAATGAGCAGTTCTTC

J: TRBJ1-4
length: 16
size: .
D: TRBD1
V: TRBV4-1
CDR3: CASSPSTGATNEKLFF
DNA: TGCGCCAGCAGCCCCTCCACAGGGGCAACTAATGAAAAACTGTTTTTT

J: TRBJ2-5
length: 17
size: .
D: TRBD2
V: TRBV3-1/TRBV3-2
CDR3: CASSPPRSGEHQETQYF
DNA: TGTGCCAGCAGCCCCCCCCGTAGCGGGGAGCACCAAGAGACCCAGTACTTC

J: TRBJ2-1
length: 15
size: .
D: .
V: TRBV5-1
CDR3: CASSLGTGTYNEQFF
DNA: TGCGCCAGCAGCTTGGGCACAGGGACCTACAATGAGCAGTTCTTC

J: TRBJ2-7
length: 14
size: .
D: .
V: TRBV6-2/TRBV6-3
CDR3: CASSYPTPSYEQYF
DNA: TGTGCCAGCAGTTACCCGACACCTTCTTACGAGCAGTACTTC

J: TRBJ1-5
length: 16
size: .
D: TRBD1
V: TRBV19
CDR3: CASSPRQGANNQPQHF
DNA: TGTGCCAGTAGTCCCCGACAGGGGGCGAACAATCAGCCCCAGCATTTT

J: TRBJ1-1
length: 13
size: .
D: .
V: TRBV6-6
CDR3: CASSFSKYTEAFF
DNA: TGTGCCAGCAGTTTTTCCAAATACACTGAAGCTTTCTTT

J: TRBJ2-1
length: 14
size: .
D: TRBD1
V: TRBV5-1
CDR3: CASSYGQGDNEQFF
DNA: TGCGCCAGCAGCTATGGACAGGGAGACAATGAGCAGTTCTTC

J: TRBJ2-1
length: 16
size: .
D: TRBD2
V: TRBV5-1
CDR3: CASSALAGALYNEQFF
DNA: TGCGCCAGCAGCGCCTTAGCGGGGGCTTTATACAATGAGCAGTTCTTC

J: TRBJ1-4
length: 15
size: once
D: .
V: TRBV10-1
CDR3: CASSEQDRFNEKLFF
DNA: TGCGCCAGCAGCGAACAAGACAGGTTCAATGAAAAACTGTTTTTT

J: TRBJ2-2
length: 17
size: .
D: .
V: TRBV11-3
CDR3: CASSPSPDSLNTGELFF
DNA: TGTGCCAGCAGCCCCTCCCCGGACAGTTTGAACACCGGGGAGCTGTTTTTT

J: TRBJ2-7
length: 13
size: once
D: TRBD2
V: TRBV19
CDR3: CASSRRGNYEQYF
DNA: TGTGCCAGTAGTCGGCGGGGGAACTACGAGCAGTACTTC

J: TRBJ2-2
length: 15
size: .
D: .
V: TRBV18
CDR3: CASSRRDGRTGELFF
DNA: TGTGCCAGCTCACGGAGGGACGGACGCACCGGGGAGCTGTTTTTT

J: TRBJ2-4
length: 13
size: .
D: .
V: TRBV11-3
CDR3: CASSLGGGNIQYF
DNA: TGTGCCAGCAGCTTAGGAGGGGGAAACATTCAGTACTTC

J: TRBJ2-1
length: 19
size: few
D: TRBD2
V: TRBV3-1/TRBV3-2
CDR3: CASSQKPRISGGNYNEQFF
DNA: TGTGCCAGCAGCCAAAAGCCGCGTATAAGCGGGGGGAACTACAATGAGCAGTTCTTC

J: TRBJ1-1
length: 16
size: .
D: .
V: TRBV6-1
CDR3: CASSEDGGDGYTEAFF
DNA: TGTGCCAGCAGTGAAGACGGGGGGGATGGATACACTGAAGCTTTCTTT

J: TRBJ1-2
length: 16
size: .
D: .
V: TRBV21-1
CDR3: CASSKAGQGKWYGYTF
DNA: TGTGCCAGCAGCAAAGCAGGACAGGGCAAATGGTATGGCTACACCTTC

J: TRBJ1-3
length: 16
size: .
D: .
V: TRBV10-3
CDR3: CAIRGGATASGNTIYF
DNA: TGTGCCATCAGGGGGGGGGCAACCGCCTCTGGAAACACCATATATTTT